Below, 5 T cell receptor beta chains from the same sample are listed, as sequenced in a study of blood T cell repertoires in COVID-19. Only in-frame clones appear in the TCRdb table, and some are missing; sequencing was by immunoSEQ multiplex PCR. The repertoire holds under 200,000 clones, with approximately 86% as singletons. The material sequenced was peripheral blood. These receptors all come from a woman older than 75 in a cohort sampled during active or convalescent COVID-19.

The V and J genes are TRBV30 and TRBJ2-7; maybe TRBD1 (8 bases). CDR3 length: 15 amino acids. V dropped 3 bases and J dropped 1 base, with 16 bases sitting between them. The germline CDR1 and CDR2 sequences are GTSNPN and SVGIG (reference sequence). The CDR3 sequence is CAWSARGRGSYEQYF. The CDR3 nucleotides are TGTGCCTGGAGCGCCAGGGGGCGGGGGTCCTACGAGCAGTACTTC.

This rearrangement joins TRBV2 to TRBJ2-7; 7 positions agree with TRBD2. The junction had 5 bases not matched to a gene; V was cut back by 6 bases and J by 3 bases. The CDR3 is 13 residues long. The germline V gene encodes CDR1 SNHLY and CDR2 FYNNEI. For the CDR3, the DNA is TGTGCCAGCAGCCCTAGCGGAATCTACGAGCAGTACGTC. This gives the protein CASSPSGIYEQYV.

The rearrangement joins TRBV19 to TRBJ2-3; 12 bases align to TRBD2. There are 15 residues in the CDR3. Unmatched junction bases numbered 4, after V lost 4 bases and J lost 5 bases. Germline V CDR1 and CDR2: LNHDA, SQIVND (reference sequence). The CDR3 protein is CASSRLAGVVDTQYF. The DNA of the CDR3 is TGTGCCAGTAGTAGACTAGCGGGGGTTGTAGATACGCAGTATTTT.

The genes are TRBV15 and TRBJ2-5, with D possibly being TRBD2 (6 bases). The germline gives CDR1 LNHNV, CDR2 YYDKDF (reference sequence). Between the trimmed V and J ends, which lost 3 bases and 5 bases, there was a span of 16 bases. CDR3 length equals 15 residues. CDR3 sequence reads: CATSRDPGGSETQYF. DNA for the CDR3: TGTGCCACCAGCAGGGACCCCGGGGGTTCGGAGACCCAGTACTTC. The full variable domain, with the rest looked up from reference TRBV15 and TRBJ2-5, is DAMVIQNPRYQVTQFGKPVTLSCSQTLNHNVMYWYQQKSSQAPKLLFHYYDKDFNNEADTPDNFQSRRPNTSFCFLDIRSPGLGDTAMYLCATSRDPGGSETQYFGPGTRLLVL.

The CDR3 DNA follows: TGTGCCAGCAGCTTAGGAAGGGGGTCTGGGGCCAACGTCCTGACTTTC. Amino acid sequence: CASSLGRGSGANVLTF. This chain connects TRBV13 to TRBJ2-6; TRBD1 might be the D (6 bases). The CDR3 spans 16 residues. The V gene lost 0 bases and the J gene lost 1 base, with 7 bases spanning the gap. Germline CDR1 reads PRHDT; CDR2 reads FYEKMQ (reference sequence).